The sequence of this T cell receptor beta chain was determined in a study of patients and donors after allogeneic stem cell transplantation. This CDR3 region has 16 residues. Trimming removed 0 bases at V and 4 bases at J, with 12 bases between. Germline V gene lookup returns CDR1 MNHNS and CDR2 SASEGT. This clonotype was seen a handful of times. TCRdb independently ran MiXCR on the RT-PCR reads; one entry per CDR3 protein. The sample contains around 82,000 distinct CDR3 sequences, approximately 5% of which appear only once. The genes are TRBV6-1 and TRBJ2-2, with D hard to call. The sequencing sample was made of blood, either unsorted or a sorted T cell fraction (not recorded which). The TCR comes from a human donor who was either an allogeneic HSCT recipient or a stem cell or donor lymphocyte infusion donor (not recorded which). It is not recorded whose cells these are; they may come from a transplant donor. The chain's CDR3 is CASSEARPDFTGELFF. DNA of the CDR3: TGTGCCAGCAGTGAAGCCCGGCCAGACTTCACCGGGGAGCTGTTTTTT.